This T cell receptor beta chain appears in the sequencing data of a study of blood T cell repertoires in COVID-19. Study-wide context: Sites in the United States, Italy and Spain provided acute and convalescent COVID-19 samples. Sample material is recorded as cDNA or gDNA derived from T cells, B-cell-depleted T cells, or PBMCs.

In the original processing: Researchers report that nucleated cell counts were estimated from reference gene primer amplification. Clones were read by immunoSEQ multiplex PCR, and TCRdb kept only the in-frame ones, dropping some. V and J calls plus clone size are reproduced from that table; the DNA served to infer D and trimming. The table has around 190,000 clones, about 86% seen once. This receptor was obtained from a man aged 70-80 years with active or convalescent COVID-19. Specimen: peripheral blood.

The CDR3 DNA is TGCAGCGTTGAAGATCTTACGTCTACTAGCGAGCAGAGCACAGATACGCAGTATTTT. This encodes CSVEDLTSTSEQSTDTQYF. The rearrangement links TRBV29-1 to TRBJ2-3; 7 bases map to TRBD2. The CDR3 length is 19 residues. The J segment lost 0 bases and the V segment lost 0 bases, leaving 15 bases of the junction unmatched. Germline V gene lookup returns CDR1 SQVTM and CDR2 ANQGSEA.